The 13 T cell receptor beta chains below were found in one sample sequenced in a study of beta chain features in type 1 diabetes. No antigens are known for them. Expressed TCRB transcripts got sequenced, as all isolated RNA was reverse transcribed. The data were produced by immunoSEQ multiplex PCR, yet TCRdb's version contains in-frame clones alone and is incomplete. The sample has some 120,000 clones, 17% seen once. Study-wide results and caveats: TCRB CDR3 length was moderately but significantly reduced in all four CD4+ subsets of Type 1 diabetes patients.

Source material: central memory CD4+ T cells from blood. The receptors originated from a man aged 18 to 35 with type 1 diabetes.

The chain employs TRBV14 and TRBJ2-1; 12 nucleotides agree with TRBD2. Trimming removed 0 bases from V and 4 bases from J; junction bases left unmatched: 10. This CDR3 spans 19 amino acids. The V gene's germline CDR1 is SGHDN and CDR2 FVKESK. In DNA, the CDR3 is TGTGCCAGCAGCCAAGAGTTATGGGGCCTAGCGGGAGGGTACAATGAGCAGTTCTTC. This translates into CASSQELWGLAGGYNEQFF.

The chain is built from TRBV19 and TRBJ1-2; 7 bases map to TRBD1. The CDR3 runs to 15 residues. Germline assignment: CDR1 LNHDA and CDR2 SQIVND (reference sequence). Trimming removed 5 bases from V and 7 bases from J; junction bases left unmatched: 13. For the CDR3, the DNA is TGTGCCAGTAGTCCATCCCGACAGGGCTCGGTTGGCTACACCTTC. Translation gives CASSPSRQGSVGYTF.

There are a few counts of this clone. This chain joins TRBV5-4 and TRBJ1-1; 7 positions agree with TRBD1. This CDR3 has 14 amino acids. V shed 3 bases, J shed 2 bases, and the junction held 4 bases outside the gene matches. Germline loops: CDR1 SGHNT, CDR2 YYREEE (reference sequence). CDR3 region: CASSWGQFNTEAFF. CDR3 bases: TGTGCCAGCAGCTGGGGACAGTTCAACACTGAAGCTTTCTTT.

V gene TRBV5-1 combines with J gene TRBJ2-1, with D possibly TRBD2 on 5 matching bases. The CDR3 contains 15 residues. V lost 6 bases to trimming and J lost 0 bases, with 13 bases between them. CDR1 is SGHRS and CDR2 is YFSETQ in the germline V gene. Here the CDR3 reads CASNTAGPSYNEQFF. The CDR3 DNA reads TGCGCCAGCAATACGGCGGGTCCCTCCTACAATGAGCAGTTCTTC.

This clone was recorded a few times. V gene TRBV4-3 combines with J gene TRBJ2-3, with TRBD2 as a possible D gene (5 bases). CDR1 LGHNA and CDR2 YSLEER come from the germline V gene. The CDR3 totals 16 residues. Trimming took off 4 bases at V and 1 base at J, with 15 bases between the two ends. CDR3 sequence (DNA): TGCGCCAGCAGCCCTAGGGCGGACTCGCGCACAGATACGCAGTATTTT. Protein: CASSPRADSRTDTQYF.

This clone has a handful of counts. The CDR3: CSVDLGYEQYF. Here the CDR3 DNA reads TGCAGCGTTGATTTGGGATACGAGCAGTACTTC. The chain recombines TRBV29-1 with TRBJ2-7, with no clear D. V was shortened by 3 bases and J by 4 bases, with 7 bases between the two germline ends. The CDR3 is made up of 11 amino acids. Looked up from germline, CDR1 is SQVTM and CDR2 is ANQGSEA.

The rearrangement uses TRBV7-9 and TRBJ2-1; 10 positions match TRBD2. Looked up from germline, CDR1 is SEHNR and CDR2 is FQNEAQ (reference sequence). The CDR3 is 15 amino acids. V lost 3 bases to trimming and J lost 6 bases; unmatched junction nucleotides: 5. CDR3 in DNA: TGTGCCAGCAGCTTGGGGACTAGCGTGGGCAATGAGCAGTTCTTC. Residues: CASSLGTSVGNEQFF.

This clone came up a few times. The CDR3: CASSQTENYGYTF. The CDR3 nucleotides are TGTGCCAGCAGTCAGACAGAAAACTATGGCTACACCTTC. The rearrangement uses TRBV6-1 and TRBJ1-2; TRBD1 might be the D (5 bases). V was clipped by 5 bases and J by 2 bases, with 9 bases between them. There are 13 residues in the CDR3. CDR1 is MNHNS, CDR2 SASEGT, per germline.

This clone was counted only a few times. This rearrangement joins TRBV20-1 to TRBJ2-5; D ambiguous. V shed 7 bases and J shed 2 bases, with 8 bases lying between them. The CDR3 runs 11 residues. In germline, CDR1 is DFQATT, CDR2 SNEGSKA (reference sequence). The CDR3: CSGRGQETQYF. The CDR3 bases are TGCAGTGGCAGAGGTCAAGAGACCCAGTACTTC.

The rearrangement joins TRBV7-8 to TRBJ2-3; D gene ambiguous. CDR1 is SGHVS and CDR2 is FQNEAQ in the germline V gene. The CDR3 spans 15 residues. The V gene lost 5 bases and the J gene lost 4 bases, with 16 bases spanning the gap. The CDR3 nucleotides are TGTGCCAGCAGCCCCCCGTGGGATAGTTCAGATACGCAGTATTTT. It encodes CASSPPWDSSDTQYF.

The chain is built from TRBV9 and TRBJ2-7, with 8 bases matching TRBD1. This CDR3 is built from 15 residues. V was pared by 0 bases and J by 2 bases, with 4 bases of the junction left unmatched. Germline V gene lookup returns CDR1 SGDLS and CDR2 YYNGEE. In DNA, the CDR3 is TGTGCCAGCAGCGTAGAGCAGGGGGCTACCTACGAGCAGTACTTC. This sequence encodes CASSVEQGATYEQYF.

The rearrangement uses TRBV5-4 and TRBJ2-1; TRBD2 is a possible D gene (5 bases). Trimming removed 0 bases at V and 9 bases at J, with 19 bases between. Germline V lookup: CDR1 SGHNT, CDR2 YYREEE (reference sequence). The CDR3 loop spans 16 amino acids. The CDR3 loop is CASSLEYSREGSEQFF. As DNA, the CDR3 is TGTGCCAGCAGCTTGGAATATTCTCGCGAAGGGAGTGAGCAGTTCTTC. Drawing the rest from reference TRBV5-4 and TRBJ2-1, the complete variable domain is ETGVTQSPTHLIKTRGQQVTLRCSSQSGHNTVSWYQQALGQGPQFIFQYYREEENGRGNFPPRFSGLQFPNYSSELNVNALELDDSALYLCASSLEYSREGSEQFFGPGTRLTVL.

This clone was observed a few times. The genes are TRBV5-1 and TRBJ1-1, with D uncertain. The CDR3 covers 14 residues. The germline CDR1 and CDR2 sequences are SGHRS and YFSETQ. The V and J ends lost 4 bases and 7 bases respectively, with 17 bases between them. Written as DNA, the CDR3 is TGCGCCAGCAGCCCTCTTGTAAGCACAGATGAAGCTTTCTTT. Its protein is CASSPLVSTDEAFF. The full variable domain, rest sourced from reference TRBV5-1 and TRBJ1-1, is KAGVTQTPRYLIKTRGQQVTLSCSPISGHRSVSWYQQTPGQGLQFLFEYFSETQRNKGNFPGRFSGRQFSNSRSEMNVSTLELGDSALYLCASSPLVSTDEAFFGQGTRLTVV.